This T cell receptor (beta chain) was captured in a study of radiotherapy plus CTLA-4 blockade in lung cancer (dated by TCRdb to 2016 to 2018). Study-wide context: Among enrolled patients, roughly 18% had an objective response and 31% reached disease control. What the study reported, not specific to this receptor: Early dynamic changes in blood T cell clones, together with increased serum interferon-beta after radiation, were reported as the strongest predictors of response. After treatment with radiotherapy and ipilimumab, TCR clones that originated in tumors expanded in peripheral blood.

This clone was seen only once. No cognate antigen has been identified for it. Within one base of it there is no much larger clone, and no base qualities were kept. The study evaluated CTLA-4 blockade (ipilimumab) given together with focal radiation therapy in patients who had chemo-refractory metastatic non-small-cell lung cancer. The library was generated by the immunoSEQ multiplex PCR assay. In TCRdb, the immuneACCESS table is reduced to in-frame sequences with V and J assigned. These tables do not hold every clone; where another copy was compared, an unresolved V gene accounts for under half, and the others remain unexplained. A total of 3,000 to 4,000 clones appear in this sample, roughly 80% of them only once. The ten biggest clones cover approximately 4.3% of the sample. For CDR1 and CDR2, the germline V gene lists SGHTA and FQGNSA. The CDR3 spans 17 residues, from the cysteine through the phenylalanine. The retained sequence is limited to the CDR3, 51 bases, with the frame set at the first base. V loses 5 bases at its end and J loses 2 bases; junction bases beyond the gene matches: 10.

This clonotype was obtained from a human donor with non-small cell lung cancer that progressed on radiotherapy plus ipilimumab. The chain uses TRBV7-2 and TRBJ2-1, and 9 junctional nucleotides match TRBD2. Sequencing was performed on tumor tissue, taken from a patient treated with radiotherapy plus ipilimumab. CDR3 protein: CASSPWGSGGTYNEQFF. The bases read TGTGCCAGCAGCCCCTGGGGTAGCGGGGGCACCTACAATGAGCAGTTCTTC. The CDR3, completed at both ends by the reference TRBV7-2 and TRBJ2-1 genes, gives the full variable domain GAGVSQSPSNKVTEKGKDVELRCDPISGHTALYWYRQSLGQGLEFLIYFQGNSAPDKSGLPSDRFSAERTGGSVSTLTIQRTQQEDSAVYLCASSPWGSGGTYNEQFFGPGTRLTVL.